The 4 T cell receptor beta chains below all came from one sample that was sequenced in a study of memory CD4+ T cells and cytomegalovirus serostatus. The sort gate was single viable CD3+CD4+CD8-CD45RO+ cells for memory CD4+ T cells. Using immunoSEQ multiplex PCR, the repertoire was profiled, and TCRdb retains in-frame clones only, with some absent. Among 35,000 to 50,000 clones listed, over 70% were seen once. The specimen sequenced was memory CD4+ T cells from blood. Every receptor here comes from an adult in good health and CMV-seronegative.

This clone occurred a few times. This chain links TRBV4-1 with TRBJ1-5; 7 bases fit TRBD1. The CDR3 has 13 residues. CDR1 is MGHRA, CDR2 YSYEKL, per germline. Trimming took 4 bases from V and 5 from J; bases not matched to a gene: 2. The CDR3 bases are TGCGCCAGCAGCCCACAGGGGTATCAGCCCCAGCATTTT. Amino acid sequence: CASSPQGYQPQHF.

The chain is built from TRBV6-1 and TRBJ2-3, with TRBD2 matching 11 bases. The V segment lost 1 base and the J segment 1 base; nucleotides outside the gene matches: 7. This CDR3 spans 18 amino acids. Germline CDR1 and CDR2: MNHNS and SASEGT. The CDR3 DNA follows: TGTGCCAGCAGTGAAGGCCTCCTAGCGGGGGGACGCACAGATACGCAGTATTTT. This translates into CASSEGLLAGGRTDTQYF.

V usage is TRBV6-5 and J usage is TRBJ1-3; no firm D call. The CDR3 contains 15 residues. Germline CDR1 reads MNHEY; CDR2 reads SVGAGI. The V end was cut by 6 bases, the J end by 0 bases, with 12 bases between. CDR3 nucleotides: TGTGCCAGCAGCGAAATTAAATTCTCTGGAAACACCATATATTTT. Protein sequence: CASSEIKFSGNTIYF.

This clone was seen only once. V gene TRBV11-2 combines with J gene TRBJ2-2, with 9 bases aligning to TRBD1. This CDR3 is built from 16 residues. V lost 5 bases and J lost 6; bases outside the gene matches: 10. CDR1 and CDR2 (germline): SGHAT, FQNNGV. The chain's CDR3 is CASSRLRQGEAGELFF. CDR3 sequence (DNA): TGTGCCAGCAGCAGACTAAGACAGGGGGAGGCCGGGGAGCTGTTTTTT.